Below, 19 T cell receptor beta chains from the same sample are listed, as sequenced in a study of OX40 agonist ivuxolimab in advanced cancers. Measured with immunoSEQ multiplex PCR; TCRdb has only the in-frame clones, and not every one. This table has roughly 60,000 clones, approximately 80% appearing once. The input for sequencing was CD4+ or CD8+ T cells sorted from blood, taken in a trial of the OX40 agonist ivuxolimab. The source of these receptors is an adult with an advanced solid tumor such as melanoma, head and neck, liver or kidney cancer.

For the CDR3, the DNA is TGTGCCAGCAGTGGCCCGGGGACAGTTAATTCACCCCTCCACTTT. This sequence encodes CASSGPGTVNSPLHF. The chain uses TRBV6-6 and TRBJ1-6; 7 nucleotides agree with TRBD1. The CDR3 runs 15 residues. V shed 5 bases, J shed 6 bases, and the junction held 7 bases outside the gene matches. Germline V lookup: CDR1 MNHNY, CDR2 SVGAGI (reference sequence).

V is TRBV2 and J is TRBJ2-1, with 9 nucleotides matching TRBD2. V lost 6 bases, J lost 9 bases, and 12 bases stayed unmatched. Germline V lookup: CDR1 SNHLY, CDR2 FYNNEI. The CDR3 is made up of 15 amino acids. DNA of the CDR3: TGTGCCAGCAGATGGTTAGCGGGAGTTCTTGGTGAGCAGTTCTTC. Encoded protein: CASRWLAGVLGEQFF.

J is TRBJ1-5 and V is TRBV4-1; D is unclear. The CDR3 extends over 16 amino acids. Germline CDR1 MGHRA, CDR2 YSYEKL. V was cut by 0 bases and J by 6 bases, with 15 bases left in between. CDR3 loop: CASSQDAPARRQPQHF. The DNA for the CDR3 is TGCGCCAGCAGCCAAGATGCACCAGCAAGGCGTCAGCCCCAGCATTTT.

This clone has only one observation. The chain employs TRBV19 and TRBJ2-7; 9 nucleotides match TRBD2. This CDR3 has 16 amino acids. Per germline, CDR1 LNHDA and CDR2 SQIVND (reference sequence). V lost 2 bases, J lost 6 bases, and 11 bases stayed unmatched. The CDR3 region has the DNA TGTGCCAGTAGTATATATAGCGGGAGTCCCTTATCCGAGCAGTACTTC. It translates to CASSIYSGSPLSEQYF.

This clone is labeled as medium-sized. The chain is built from TRBV6-6 and TRBJ1-5; no reliable D call. V was cut by 0 bases and J by 4 bases, with 7 bases left in between. This CDR3 is 14 amino acids long. Per the germline V gene, CDR1 is MNHNY and CDR2 is SVGAGI (reference sequence). CDR3 loop: CASSYSGSNQPQHF. CDR3 sequence (DNA): TGTGCCAGCAGTTACTCGGGGAGTAATCAGCCCCAGCATTTT.

The chain combines TRBV9 with TRBJ2-3; 9 bases line up with TRBD1. Germline-derived CDR1 and CDR2 are SGDLS and YYNGEE. After removal of 3 bases from V and 5 bases from J, the junction contained 4 bases not matched to a gene. The length of the CDR3 is 14 residues. The CDR3 DNA sequence: TGTGCCAGCAGCGACAGGGGGCGTGAAGATACGCAGTATTTT. Translation gives CASSDRGREDTQYF.

Only one count was recorded for this clone. The chain combines TRBV7-9 with TRBJ2-5; 11 bases match TRBD2. CDR3 length: 16 amino acids. Germline assignment: CDR1 SEHNR and CDR2 FQNEAQ (reference sequence). V was clipped by 8 bases and J by 5 bases; unmatched bases: 13. CDR3 coding DNA: TGTGCCAGCTCTTTGGTAGCGGGAGGGCCGACGGAGACCCAGTACTTC. Translating it yields CASSLVAGGPTETQYF.

This clone has just one count. The V gene is TRBV5-1, the J gene TRBJ2-1, with 12 positions matching TRBD2. The CDR3 extends over 14 amino acids. Per germline, CDR1 SGHRS and CDR2 YFSETQ. V lost 3 bases and J lost 5; bases outside the gene matches: 0. The CDR3 protein is CASSWTSGDNEQFF. In nucleotides, the CDR3 is TGCGCCAGCAGCTGGACTAGCGGGGACAATGAGCAGTTCTTC.

The CDR3, as DNA: TGCAGTGCTACGTACAGGGTTCCGGCTTTCTTT. This sequence encodes CSATYRVPAFF. The gene calls are TRBV20-1 and TRBJ1-1; D is perhaps TRBD1 (6 bases). V shed 4 bases and J shed 11 bases, with 14 bases lying between them. Germline lookup yields CDR1 DFQATT and CDR2 SNEGSKA (reference sequence). CDR3 length: 11 residues.

J is TRBJ2-7 and V is TRBV28; no reliable D call. V lost 5 bases and J 1 base, leaving 15 bases between the germline ends. The CDR3 is made up of 15 amino acids. Germline CDR1 is MDHEN and CDR2 is SYDVKM. In DNA form, the CDR3 reads TGTGCCAGCAGTCTGGGGATCCGTGGATCCTACGAGCAGTACTTC. It encodes CASSLGIRGSYEQYF.

The V gene is TRBV2, the J gene TRBJ2-1; D is unresolved. The V end lost 1 base, the J end lost 9 bases, and 4 bases lay between the germline ends. The CDR3 spans 11 residues. CDR1 is SNHLY, CDR2 FYNNEI, per germline. The CDR3 DNA is TGTGCCAGCAGTGAAGGCGGTGAGCAGTTCTTC. Translated, it gives CASSEGGEQFF.

The chain is built from TRBV18 and TRBJ1-3, with D perhaps matching TRBD1 (6 bases). CDR3 size: 17 residues. V dropped 2 bases and J dropped 0 bases, with 14 bases sitting between them. In germline, CDR1 is KGHSH, CDR2 LQKENI. The CDR3 region is CASSPTTDRSSGNTIYF. CDR3 DNA sequence: TGTGCCAGCTCACCAACAACGGACAGAAGCTCTGGAAACACCATATATTTT.

This clone showed up just once. The chain combines TRBV7-9 with TRBJ2-7, with D perhaps being TRBD1 or TRBD2 (5 bases each). Germline values: CDR1 SEHNR, CDR2 FQNEAQ (reference sequence). The CDR3 is 13 amino acids. V shed 4 bases and J shed 2 bases, with 9 bases lying between them. The CDR3 sequence is CASSWGTAYEQYF. CDR3 nucleotide sequence: TGTGCCAGCAGCTGGGGGACCGCCTACGAGCAGTACTTC.

The V gene is TRBV18, the J gene TRBJ2-3; D is ambiguous. Trimming removed 3 bases from V and 2 bases from J, with 3 bases in between. Germline CDR1 reads KGHSH; CDR2 reads LQKENI. This CDR3 spans 12 amino acids. The CDR3 protein is CASSPNTDTQYF. The CDR3 region has the DNA TGTGCCAGCTCACCCAACACAGATACGCAGTATTTT.

This chain links TRBV4-1 with TRBJ2-1; 7 bases map to TRBD2. Unmatched junction bases numbered 7, after V lost 8 bases and J lost 0 bases. Per the germline V gene, CDR1 is MGHRA and CDR2 is YSYEKL. The CDR3 sequence is 15 residues long. This CDR3 is CASSRDYFSYNEQFF. The CDR3 nucleotides are TGCGCCAGCTCCCGGGACTATTTCTCCTACAATGAGCAGTTCTTC.

V gene TRBV6-5 combines with J gene TRBJ2-7; 9 bases line up with TRBD1. CDR1 MNHEY and CDR2 SVGAGI come from the germline V gene. The CDR3 consists of 15 residues. The junction had 3 bases not matched to a gene; V was cut back by 0 bases and J by 3 bases. The CDR3: CASSYSGTGNYEQYF. DNA of the CDR3: TGTGCCAGCAGTTACTCAGGGACAGGGAACTACGAGCAGTACTTC.

This rearrangement joins TRBV11-1 to TRBJ1-4; D might be TRBD1 (6 bases). Trimming removed 1 base from V and 7 bases from J, with 7 bases in between. The CDR3 covers 13 residues. CDR1 SGHAT and CDR2 FQDESV come from the germline V gene (reference sequence). As DNA, the CDR3 is TGTGCCAGCAGCTTAGGGGGGCGTGAAAAACTGTTTTTT. Translated, it gives CASSLGGREKLFF.

The V and J genes are TRBV7-9 and TRBJ2-7; 10 nucleotides align to TRBD2. The CDR3 sequence is 16 residues long. The V and J ends lost 5 bases and 6 bases, in that order; junction bases with no gene match: 13. CDR1 and CDR2 (germline): SEHNR, FQNEAQ (reference sequence). CDR3 nucleotides: TGTGCCAGCAGCGACCTAAAAAGCGGGAGGGCCCGCGAGCAGTACTTC. Protein product: CASSDLKSGRAREQYF.

Notes on this clone: No DNA is shown, since the ends of the CDR3 on it are uncertain; the CDR3 is the one TCRdb lists. This chain uses TRBV28 with TRBJ1-5; TRBD1, as called in the table, went unchecked against the DNA. The V gene's germline CDR1 is MDHEN and CDR2 SYDVKM. The CDR3 region is 16 residues in length, termini included. CDR3 amino acids: CASSSTVGQGAGMSHF.